These 18 T cell receptor beta chains were sequenced from one sample in a study of Tregs in tolerant kidney transplant recipients (dated by TCRdb to the late 2010s). Library construction relied on the immunoSEQ multiplex PCR assay. The table comes from immuneACCESS by way of TCRdb, which keeps in-frame sequences with V and J called. Part of the clones is missing from these tables; in studies checked, under half for an unresolved V gene and the rest for unknown reasons. The sample table holds about 52,000 clones. About 0.83% of the sample rests with the top ten. The time point label for this specimen denotes: blood sample drawn before combined kidney and bone marrow transplant. The sample consisted of CD4+ T cells from blood, taken before the transplant. Receptors originate from a human donor who received a combined kidney and bone marrow transplant.

About this clone: The CDR3 is cut off 3 residues early in the read; its end comes from the germline J gene. The J gene is TRBJ2-1, the V gene TRBV19, with a possible D match to TRBD2 (5 bases). Germline V lookup: CDR1 LNHDA, CDR2 SQIVND (reference sequence). The CDR3 extends over 16 amino acids. With 5 bases removed from V and 0 bases from J, the gap between germline ends came to 14 bases. The sequenced CDR3 bases are TGTGCCAGTAGTCCTCTTGCGGGTCTCTCCTACAATGAG. Translating it yields CASSPLAGLSYNE. The complete CDR3 reads CASSPLAGLSYNEQFF.

The CDR3 bases that were read are TGTGCCAGCAGCTTATACAGGGGCGGAACTGGGAATGAAAAA. Its protein is CASSLYRGGTGNEK. The entire CDR3 sequence reads CASSLYRGGTGNEKLFF. The chain is built from TRBV13 and TRBJ1-4; TRBD1 agrees at 7 bases. The observed sequence ends 3 residues before the CDR3 terminus, with the missing tail filled in from the germline J gene. The length of the CDR3 is 17 residues. V lost 2 bases, J lost 5 bases, and 11 bases stayed unmatched. From germline, CDR1 is PRHDT and CDR2 FYEKMQ (reference sequence).

As regards this clone: The CDR3 end falls 3 residues outside the read, so it is completed with the germline J gene. The chain has TRBV19 and TRBJ1-6; 11 bases line up with TRBD1. J gave up 7 bases and V 7 bases, and 6 bases lay outside the gene matches. Germline CDR1 and CDR2: LNHDA and SQIVND (reference sequence). The length of the CDR3 is 15 residues. CDR3 sequence: CASTARTGGNSPLHF. The sequenced part of the CDR3 DNA is TGTGCCAGTACCGCTAGGACAGGGGGCAATTCACCC.

The CDR3 loop is CASSEEGYGYTF. The covered CDR3 bases are TGTGCCAGCAGCGAGGAGGGGTATGGC. The chain links TRBV7-8 to TRBJ1-2, with D maybe TRBD1 (5 bases). The read terminates 3 residues before the CDR3 end, so the remaining end is supplied by the germline J gene. The V end lost 5 bases, the J end lost 5 bases, and 9 bases lay between the germline ends. The germline gives CDR1 SGHVS, CDR2 FQNEAQ. The CDR3 is made up of 12 amino acids.

Remarks on this clone: The DNA ends 3 residues before the CDR3 does, and the rest of the CDR3 is filled in from the germline J gene. This chain connects TRBV7-2 to TRBJ1-1; D is unclear. The V end lost 1 base, the J end lost 1 base, and 7 bases lay between the germline ends. CDR3 length: 14 amino acids. CDR1 SGHTA and CDR2 FQGNSA come from the germline V gene. CDR3 bases read: TGTGCCAGCAGCTTAGGAGCGGGGAACACTGAA. It translates to CASSLGAGNTE. The whole CDR3 region reads CASSLGAGNTEAFF.

Of note for this clone: The sequenced fragment ends 3 residues before the CDR3 boundary, so the rest is inferred from the germline J gene. The chain has TRBV6-2 or TRBV6-3 and TRBJ2-5, with TRBD2 matching 8 bases. Trimming took 0 bases from V and 3 from J; bases not matched to a gene: 3. Germline V lookup: CDR1 MNHEY, CDR2 SVGEGT. This CDR3 is built from 15 residues. CDR3 sequence reads: CASSYSKREKETQYF. The sequenced CDR3 bases are TGTGCCAGCAGTTACTCGAAGCGGGAGAAAGAGACC.

To note about this clone: The read terminates 3 residues ahead of where the CDR3 ends, so the germline J gene completes it. The genes are TRBV7-2 and TRBJ2-5, with D perhaps TRBD1 (6 bases). CDR1 and CDR2 (germline): SGHTA, FQGNSA. This CDR3 comprises 14 residues. With 5 bases removed from V and 2 bases from J, the gap between germline ends came to 12 bases. The sequenced CDR3 bases are TGTGCCAGCAGCGCCAGCCAGGGGCAAGAGACC. It yields the protein CASSASQGQET. The entire CDR3 sequence reads CASSASQGQETQYF.

With regard to this clone: The CDR3 goes on 3 residues after the read ends, and that part is filled in from the germline J gene. This sequence joins TRBV18 and TRBJ2-7; D is perhaps TRBD1 (5 bases). Germline V lookup: CDR1 KGHSH, CDR2 LQKENI. With 3 bases removed from V and 5 bases from J, the gap between germline ends came to 14 bases. The CDR3 runs to 14 residues. This CDR3 is CASSPPGYRDEQYF. The part of the CDR3 DNA that was read is TGTGCCAGCTCACCCCCAGGGTATAGGGACGAG.

Turning to this clone: The read gets to within 3 residues of the CDR3 end, and the germline J gene fills in the rest. The chain has TRBV28 and TRBJ1-2, with TRBD1 identical over 10 bases. Germline V gene lookup returns CDR1 MDHEN and CDR2 SYDVKM. The CDR3 runs 15 residues. V was pared by 5 bases and J by 7 bases, with 10 bases of the junction left unmatched. This CDR3 reads CASSPRDRGVSGYTF. The DNA read from the CDR3 is TGTGCCAGCAGTCCTCGGGACAGGGGTGTCAGTGGC.

Of note for this clone: The read stops 3 residues short of the end of the CDR3; the missing end is completed from the germline J gene. The chain couples TRBV2 to TRBJ1-4; possible D gene TRBD1, 5 bases. The CDR3 has 15 residues. V was cut by 8 bases and J by 8 bases, with 21 bases left in between. Germline V gene data show CDR1 as SNHLY and CDR2 as FYNNEI. The CDR3 DNA, read in part, is TGTGCCAGCGGGGGGGAGGGCCGTGGACCCGAAAAA. Translation gives CASGGEGRGPEK. The CDR3 in its entirety is CASGGEGRGPEKLFF.

For this clone: The read finishes 3 residues shy of the CDR3 end, and the germline J gene is used to complete it. The chain joins TRBV7-9 to TRBJ1-4; D is ambiguous. Trimming left V 10 bases short and J 8 bases short, with 17 bases between. The germline V gene encodes CDR1 SEHNR and CDR2 FQNEAQ (reference sequence). The CDR3 has 13 residues. The CDR3 reads CAISISGGEKLFF. The covered CDR3 bases are TGTGCCATCTCAATCTCAGGTGGCGAAAAA.

CDR3 bases read: TGTGCCAGCAGCCGAACGGGGTACTCTGGC. Translation: CASSRTGYSG. The full-length CDR3 reads as CASSRTGYSGYTF. The chain uses TRBV13 and TRBJ1-2; D gene unclear. The read falls 3 residues short of the CDR3 end, and the missing part is taken from the germline J gene. CDR1 and CDR2 (germline): PRHDT, FYEKMQ (reference sequence). V was trimmed by 5 bases and J by 7 bases, leaving 14 bases between them. The CDR3 extends over 13 amino acids.

Regarding this clone: The CDR3 is cut off 3 residues early in the read; its end comes from the germline J gene. The chain employs TRBV7-9 and TRBJ1-4; D not resolved. Trimming took off 3 bases at V and 0 bases at J, with 5 bases between the two ends. In germline, CDR1 is SEHNR, CDR2 FQNEAQ (reference sequence). The CDR3 covers 14 residues. The CDR3 is CASSFGATNEKLFF. Incomplete CDR3 DNA: TGTGCCAGCAGCTTCGGGGCAACTAATGAAAAA.

A note on this clone: The read halts 3 residues ahead of the CDR3 end, with the missing end drawn from the germline J gene. The rearrangement links TRBV7-9 to TRBJ2-7; perhaps TRBD2 as D (6 bases). V was pared by 1 base and J by 2 bases, with 6 bases between. CDR3 length: 13 residues. CDR1 SEHNR and CDR2 FQNEAQ come from the germline V gene (reference sequence). CDR3 sequence: CASSLGLAYEQYF. The sequenced CDR3 bases are TGTGCCAGCAGCTTAGGACTAGCCTACGAG.

Concerning this clone itself: The sequenced fragment ends 3 residues before the CDR3 boundary, so the rest is inferred from the germline J gene. The chain carries TRBV19 and TRBJ2-1; possibly TRBD1 for D (5 bases). The CDR3 spans 13 residues. V gave up 3 bases and J gave up 7 bases, with 10 bases separating them. Germline V gives CDR1 LNHDA, CDR2 SQIVND (reference sequence). The CDR3: CASSIPGFNEQFF. CDR3 DNA (partial): TGTGCCAGTAGTATCCCAGGGTTTAATGAG. Complete variable domain (other parts from reference TRBV19 and TRBJ2-1): DGGITQSPKYLFRKEGQNVTLSCEQNLNHDAMYWYRQDPGQGLRLIYYSQIVNDFQKGDIAEGYSVSREKKESFPLTVTSAQKNPTAFYLCASSIPGFNEQFFGPGTRLTVL.

Regarding this clone: The read stops 3 residues short of the end of the CDR3; the missing end is completed from the germline J gene. V gene TRBV11-2 combines with J gene TRBJ2-3; the match to TRBD2 covers 10 bases. V was clipped by 4 bases and J by 6 bases; unmatched bases: 4. Looked up from germline, CDR1 is SGHAT and CDR2 is FQNNGV. The CDR3 is 14 residues long. CDR3 bases read: TGTGCCAGCAGCTGGGGACTAGCGTCGGATACG. Its translation: CASSWGLASDT. The entire CDR3 sequence reads CASSWGLASDTQYF.

On this clone itself: The read ends 3 residues shy of where the CDR3 ends; the end is completed using the germline J gene. This rearrangement joins TRBV19 to TRBJ1-2; D unclear. V was shortened by 4 bases and J by 0 bases, with 12 bases between the two germline ends. There are 15 residues in the CDR3. Germline lookup yields CDR1 LNHDA and CDR2 SQIVND (reference sequence). The chain's CDR3 is CASSSQSEANYGYTF. The CDR3 bases that were read are TGTGCCAGTAGTAGCCAGTCAGAAGCTAACTATGGC.

As for this clone: The read ends 3 residues before the CDR3 terminus; that terminus is restored from the germline J gene. This chain joins TRBV7-2 and TRBJ2-7; a weak D match, TRBD2 (6 bases). V shed 3 bases and J shed 3 bases, with 9 bases lying between them. The CDR3 sequence is 13 residues long. Germline V gene sequence: CDR1 SGHTA, CDR2 FQGNSA. The covered CDR3 bases are TGTGCCAGCAGCTTTGGACTAATCTACGAG. It translates to CASSFGLIYE. From start to end, the CDR3 is CASSFGLIYEQYF. The full variable domain, its missing parts supplied by reference TRBV7-2 and TRBJ2-7, is GAGVSQSPSNKVTEKGKDVELRCDPISGHTALYWYRQSLGQGLEFLIYFQGNSAPDKSGLPSDRFSAERTGGSVSTLTIQRTQQEDSAVYLCASSFGLIYEQYFGPGTRLTVT.